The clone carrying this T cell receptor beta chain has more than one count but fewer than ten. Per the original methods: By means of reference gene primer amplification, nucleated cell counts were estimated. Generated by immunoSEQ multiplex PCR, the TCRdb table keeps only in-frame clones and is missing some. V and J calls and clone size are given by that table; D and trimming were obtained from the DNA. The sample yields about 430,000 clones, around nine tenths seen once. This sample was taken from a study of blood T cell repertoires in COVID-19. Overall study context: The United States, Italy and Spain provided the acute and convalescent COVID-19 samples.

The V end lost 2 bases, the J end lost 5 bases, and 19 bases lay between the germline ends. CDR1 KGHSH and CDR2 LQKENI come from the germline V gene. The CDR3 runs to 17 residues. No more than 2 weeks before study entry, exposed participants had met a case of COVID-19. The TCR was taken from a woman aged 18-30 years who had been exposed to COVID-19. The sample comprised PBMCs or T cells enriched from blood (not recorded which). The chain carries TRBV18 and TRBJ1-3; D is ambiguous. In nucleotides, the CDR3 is TGTGCCAGCTCACCATTGGGCAGCCAGACTAACCGAAACACCATATATTTT. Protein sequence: CASSPLGSQTNRNTIYF.